This T cell receptor beta chain was recovered during a study of control samples from healthy donors and cancer patients. TCRdb's copy holds only in-frame clones and misses some; the assay was immunoSEQ multiplex PCR. Among 70,000 to 90,000 clones, approximately 90% were seen once, and the ten largest hold 1.9%. Germline loops: CDR1 KGHSH, CDR2 LQKENI. The CDR3 loop spans 14 amino acids. The V end lost 3 bases, the J end lost 0 bases, and 8 bases lay between the germline ends. This TCR came from a woman aged 55-69 years with head and neck cancer. This chain joins TRBV18 and TRBJ2-5; no definite D call. Sequencing was performed on PBMCs. The DNA of the CDR3 is TGTGCCAGCTCACCTGGCCTGAACCAAGAGACCCAGTACTTC. Its translation: CASSPGLNQETQYF.